A single sample gave rise to the 18 T cell receptor beta chains below, sequenced in a study of response to subunit inactivated influenza vaccine. Each CDR3 protein is one row after TCRdb ran MiXCR on the RT-PCR reads. Among about half a million distinct CDR3 sequences listed, about 25% were seen once. The sample in question was CD4+ T cells sorted from PBMCs, obtained 5 to 6 days after vaccination. The receptors shown here come from a man aged 50 or older who received an inactivated influenza vaccine.

A few counts support this clonotype. The V and J genes are TRBV4-1 and TRBJ2-1; possible D gene TRBD1, 7 bases. V was shortened by 1 base and J by 6 bases, with 16 bases between the two germline ends. This CDR3 has 16 amino acids. CDR1 and CDR2 from the germline V gene are MGHRA and YSYEKL. CDR3 bases: TGCGCCAGCAGCCAAGGACAGGGCGTGGGGGGCAATGAGCAGTTCTTC. Translating it yields CASSQGQGVGGNEQFF.

The table lists this clonotype with many counts. The chain joins TRBV29-1 to TRBJ2-7; perhaps D is TRBD1 or TRBD2 (5 bases each). CDR1 SQVTM and CDR2 ANQGSEA come from the germline V gene. This CDR3 is built from 14 residues. V was trimmed by 6 bases and J by 1 base, leaving 16 bases between them. The CDR3 spells CSVVVEGWSYEQYF. The CDR3 DNA is TGCAGCGTCGTGGTTGAGGGGTGGTCCTACGAGCAGTACTTC.

The CDR3 DNA reads TGCAGTGCTAGAGTACTAGCGGGGTCCGGCGATGAGCAGTTCTTC. Protein sequence: CSARVLAGSGDEQFF. The chain couples TRBV20-1 to TRBJ2-1, with 10 bases aligning to TRBD2. Per germline, CDR1 DFQATT and CDR2 SNEGSKA (reference sequence). This CDR3 is built from 15 residues. Germline trimming cut 1 base from V and 8 bases from J; bases unmatched to any gene: 8.

The rearrangement links TRBV3-1 to TRBJ2-1; 12 bases map to TRBD2. V gave up 3 bases and J gave up 7 bases; unmatched junction bases: 10. CDR1 and CDR2 from the germline V gene are LGHDT and YNNKEL (reference sequence). The CDR3 runs to 17 residues. CDR3 in DNA: TGTGCCAGCAGCCATGGGTTACTAGCGGGGGGCACGAATGAGCAGTTCTTC. This gives the protein CASSHGLLAGGTNEQFF.

This rearrangement joins TRBV18 to TRBJ2-7; TRBD1 agrees at 7 bases. There are 15 residues in the CDR3. Germline loops: CDR1 KGHSH, CDR2 LQKENI. Trimming cost V 1 base and J 3 bases; bases outside gene matches: 6. The CDR3 coding sequence is TGTGCCAGCTCACCACAGGGGGCGACAGGCTACGAGCAGTACTTC. Translating it yields CASSPQGATGYEQYF.

This clonotype was recorded many times. The chain is built from TRBV30 and TRBJ2-1; TRBD1 matches 12 bases. Germline V lookup: CDR1 GTSNPN, CDR2 SVGIG (reference sequence). There are 14 residues in the CDR3. Trimming took 3 bases from V and 7 from J; bases not matched to a gene: 4. The CDR3 sequence is CAWRRDRGLNEQFF. CDR3 sequence (DNA): TGTGCCTGGAGAAGGGACAGGGGGCTTAATGAGCAGTTCTTC.

This chain connects TRBV29-1 to TRBJ2-7; D may match TRBD1 or TRBD2 (5 bases each). The CDR3 runs to 13 residues. V lost 4 bases, J lost 0 bases, and 10 bases lay in between. CDR1 and CDR2 (germline): SQVTM, ANQGSEA. This CDR3 reads CSVAGRNSYEQYF. In DNA form, the CDR3 reads TGCAGCGTTGCGGGACGGAACTCCTACGAGCAGTACTTC.

V and J are TRBV6-5 and TRBJ2-5; 13 positions match TRBD2. Germline trimming cut 0 bases from V and 5 bases from J; bases unmatched to any gene: 3. CDR1 is MNHEY and CDR2 is SVGAGI in the germline V gene. The CDR3 is 16 residues long. The CDR3 DNA is TGTGCCAGCAGTTACTCACTAGCGGGGGGGCCTGAGACCCAGTACTTC. Translation gives CASSYSLAGGPETQYF.

CDR3 DNA: TGCAGTGCTAGAGAGTGGTCATCCCAAGAGACCCAGTACTTC. It specifies CSAREWSSQETQYF. The rearrangement links TRBV20-1 to TRBJ2-5; no clear D. The germline V gene encodes CDR1 DFQATT and CDR2 SNEGSKA (reference sequence). The CDR3 covers 14 residues. Trimming left V 0 bases short and J 1 base short, with 9 bases between.

This chain links TRBV9 with TRBJ2-1, with 9 bases fitting TRBD2. This CDR3 is 15 amino acids long. Germline loops: CDR1 SGDLS, CDR2 YYNGEE. V shed 3 bases, J shed 9 bases, and the junction held 10 bases outside the gene matches. CDR3 in amino acids: CASSAPGLARGEQFF. The CDR3 region has the DNA TGTGCCAGCAGCGCCCCGGGACTAGCACGTGGTGAGCAGTTCTTC.

This clonotype was detected a few times. The chain carries TRBV5-1 and TRBJ2-2; D remains unclear. V lost 0 bases, J lost 1 base, and 10 bases lay in between. Per germline, CDR1 SGHRS and CDR2 YFSETQ. The CDR3 covers 16 residues. The CDR3 DNA follows: TGCGCCAGCAGCTTGGCGGCACTGGGGAACACCGGGGAGCTGTTTTTT. Protein product: CASSLAALGNTGELFF.

Points on this clonotype: The conserved final phenylalanine or tryptophan is absent from the CDR3, which likely points to a read error. The chain uses TRBV6-6 and TRBJ1-5, with no clear D. This CDR3 contains 13 residues. Germline V gives CDR1 MNHNY, CDR2 SVGAGI (reference sequence). The V and J ends lost 7 bases and 6 bases respectively, with 13 bases between them. CDR3 nucleotides: TGTGCCAGCACCAGATTAGGCGGTCAGCCCCAGCATGTT. This encodes CASTRLGGQPQHV.

The chain couples TRBV3-1 to TRBJ2-2; possibly TRBD1 for D (6 bases). V gave up 1 base and J gave up 5 bases, with 17 bases separating them. Germline V gene lookup returns CDR1 LGHDT and CDR2 YNNKEL (reference sequence). This CDR3 contains 17 residues. CDR3 in DNA: TGTGCCAGCAGCCAAGTGGCATTCGAGAGGGGGACCGGGGAGCTGTTTTTT. Protein: CASSQVAFERGTGELFF.

The chain combines TRBV9 with TRBJ2-5; 7 nucleotides agree with TRBD2. V was pared by 0 bases and J by 2 bases, with 4 bases of the junction left unmatched. This CDR3 comprises 15 residues. Per germline, CDR1 SGDLS and CDR2 YYNGEE. CDR3 nucleotides: TGTGCCAGCAGCGTAGTGTTGGGGGGGCAAGAGACCCAGTACTTC. Residues: CASSVVLGGQETQYF.

This clonotype was observed a handful of times. The rearrangement links TRBV30 to TRBJ2-7; D might be TRBD1 or TRBD2, each matching 5 bases. Germline loops: CDR1 GTSNPN, CDR2 SVGIG (reference sequence). The CDR3 has 14 residues. Trimming took 4 bases from V and 3 from J, leaving 16 bases between them. CDR3 sequence: CAWNRGPSRYEQYF. CDR3 nucleotide sequence: TGTGCCTGGAATAGGGGACCTTCGCGCTACGAGCAGTACTTC.

The chain uses TRBV2 and TRBJ2-7; 10 positions match TRBD2. V gave up 8 bases and J gave up 4 bases; unmatched junction bases: 11. This CDR3 is built from 15 residues. CDR1 SNHLY and CDR2 FYNNEI come from the germline V gene. The CDR3 is CASGGLAGVSYEQYF. The CDR3, as DNA: TGTGCCAGCGGTGGTCTAGCGGGAGTCTCATACGAGCAGTACTTC.

This clonotype was counted between two and nine times. The J gene is TRBJ2-7, the V gene TRBV27, with D perhaps TRBD1 (5 bases). This CDR3 has 15 amino acids. Germline CDR1 MNHEY, CDR2 SMNVEV (reference sequence). V was pared by 2 bases and J by 1 base, with 12 bases between. The CDR3 loop is CASSLVRVSSYEQYF. CDR3 bases: TGTGCCAGCAGTTTAGTCAGGGTATCATCCTACGAGCAGTACTTC.

The sample holds many counts of this clonotype. The chain combines TRBV7-2 with TRBJ2-3, with 8 bases identical to TRBD2. CDR1 SGHTA and CDR2 FQGNSA come from the germline V gene. V shed 8 bases and J 4 bases; nucleotides not matched to a gene: 11. The CDR3 has 15 residues. CDR3 in amino acids: CASQSTGGAPDTQYF. The CDR3 DNA is TGTGCCAGCCAGTCTACGGGGGGGGCCCCAGATACGCAGTATTTT.